Listed below are T cell receptor beta chains from one sample, sequenced in a study of blood T cell repertoires in COVID-19. Only in-frame clones appear in the TCRdb table, and some are missing; sequencing was by immunoSEQ multiplex PCR. Seen here are around 180,000 clones, more than 80% observed once, and the top ten hold 10% to 15%. The sequenced sample consisted of peripheral blood. The source of these receptors is a woman aged 80 or over with COVID-19, enrolled during active disease. Each CDR3 is given with its conserved first and last residue. The D gene is left open where the match is weak. The listing skips clone size in some rows; elsewhere it reads once, few, many or a size class.

clone size	V gene	D gene	J gene	CDR3 protein	CDR3 DNA
once	TRBV7-9	-	TRBJ1-4	CASSLAGDEKLFF	TGTGCCAGCAGCTTAGCAGGGGATGAAAAACTGTTTTTT
once	TRBV6-5	-	TRBJ2-1	CASSYGLSYEQFF	TGTGCCAGCAGTTACGGACTCAGCTATGAGCAGTTCTTC
-	TRBV2	TRBD1	TRBJ1-1	CASKPGQGLAEAFF	TGTGCCAGCAAACCGGGACAGGGGCTTGCTGAAGCTTTCTTT
-	TRBV2	-	TRBJ1-1	CASSPSRVLEAFF	TGTGCCAGCTCCCCAAGCAGGGTACTTGAAGCTTTCTTT
-	TRBV7-9	-	TRBJ2-1	CASTLGGGGQFF	TGTGCCAGCACCTTAGGGGGAGGGGGGCAGTTCTTC
-	TRBV5-6	-	TRBJ1-6	CASSYGGPLHF	TGTGCCAGCAGCTACGGGGGACCCCTCCACTTT
-	TRBV15	-	TRBJ2-2	CATSRGQANTGELFF	TGTGCCACCAGCAGAGGACAGGCGAACACCGGGGAGCTGTTTTTT
once	TRBV6-5	TRBD2	TRBJ2-7	CASRLASAIYEQYF	TGTGCCAGCAGACTAGCGAGCGCCATTTACGAGCAGTACTTC
-	TRBV5-1	TRBD1	TRBJ1-2	CASSFPGQGADGYTF	TGCGCCAGCAGCTTTCCGGGACAGGGGGCGGACGGCTACACCTTC
-	TRBV2	TRBD1	TRBJ1-4	CASRTHRGRGEKLFF	TGTGCCAGCAGAACGCACAGGGGGCGAGGTGAAAAACTGTTTTTT
-	TRBV7-9	-	TRBJ2-5	CASSLGTAEETQYF	TGTGCCAGCAGCTTAGGGACAGCTGAAGAGACCCAGTACTTC
-	TRBV5-1	-	TRBJ1-4	CASSLDRAATNEKLFF	TGCGCCAGCAGCTTGGACAGGGCGGCAACTAATGAAAAACTGTTTTTT
once	TRBV6-2/TRBV6-3	TRBD1	TRBJ2-1	CASSTGTGYYNEQFF	TGTGCCAGCAGCACCGGGACAGGTTACTACAATGAGCAGTTCTTC
-	TRBV18	TRBD1	TRBJ1-1	CASSLRDRGIWDTEAFF	TGTGCCAGCTCACTCCGGGACAGGGGGATCTGGGACACTGAAGCTTTCTTT
-	TRBV7-9	-	TRBJ2-7	CASSPIREWNEQYF	TGTGCCAGCAGCCCAATTCGGGAGTGGAACGAGCAGTACTTC
-	TRBV5-4	TRBD2	TRBJ2-5	CASSFRREPQWAQYF	TGTGCCAGCAGCTTTCGGCGGGAGCCTCAATGGGCCCAGTACTTC
-	TRBV7-2	TRBD1	TRBJ1-2	CASSLVGQGNYGYTF	TGTGCCAGCAGCTTAGTGGGACAGGGAAACTATGGCTACACCTTC
-	TRBV15	-	TRBJ1-1	CATSREAENTEAFF	TGTGCCACCAGCAGAGAGGCCGAAAACACTGAAGCTTTCTTT
-	TRBV5-6	TRBD1	TRBJ1-2	CASSPDRGWYGYTF	TGTGCCAGCAGCCCCGACAGGGGCTGGTATGGCTACACCTTC
-	TRBV9	-	TRBJ2-5	CASSVAPGSGQETQYF	TGTGCCAGCAGCGTAGCTCCAGGTTCGGGACAAGAGACCCAGTACTTC
-	TRBV4-2	-	TRBJ1-2	CASSQAGVNYGYTF	TGTGCCAGCAGCCAAGCAGGGGTAAACTATGGCTACACCTTC
-	TRBV19	-	TRBJ1-3	CASSIWRRVGNTIYF	TGTGCCAGTAGTATTTGGCGCAGGGTCGGAAACACCATATATTTT
few	TRBV28	-	TRBJ2-7	CASSLRQGSHYEQYF	TGTGCCAGCAGTTTAAGGCAGGGCTCCCACTACGAGCAGTACTTC